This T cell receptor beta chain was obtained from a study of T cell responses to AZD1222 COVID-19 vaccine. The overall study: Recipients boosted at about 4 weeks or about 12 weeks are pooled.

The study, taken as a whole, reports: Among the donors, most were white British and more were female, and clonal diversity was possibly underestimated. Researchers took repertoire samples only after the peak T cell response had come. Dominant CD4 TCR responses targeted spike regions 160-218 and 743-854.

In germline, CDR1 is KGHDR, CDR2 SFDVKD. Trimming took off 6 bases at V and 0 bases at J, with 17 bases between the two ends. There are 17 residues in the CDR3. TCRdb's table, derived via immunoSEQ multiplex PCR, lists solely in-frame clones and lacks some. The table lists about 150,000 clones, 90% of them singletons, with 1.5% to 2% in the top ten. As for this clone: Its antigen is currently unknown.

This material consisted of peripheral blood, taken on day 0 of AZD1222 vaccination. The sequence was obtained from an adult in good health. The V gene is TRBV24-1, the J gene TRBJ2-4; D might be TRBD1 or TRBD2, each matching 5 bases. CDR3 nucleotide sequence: TGTGCCACCAGTTCCCAGGGTGAGGGGAGAGCCAAAAACATTCAGTACTTC. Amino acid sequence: CATSSQGEGRAKNIQYF.